Sequencing of this T cell receptor beta chain was carried out in a study of blood T cell repertoires in COVID-19. Overall study context: The United States, Italy and Spain were the sources of the acute and convalescent COVID-19 samples. In each case, the material was cDNA or gDNA derived from T cells, B-cell-depleted T cells, or PBMCs.

In the authors' methods: Cell counts per sample came from amplifying reference gene primers. Sequencing used immunoSEQ multiplex PCR; TCRdb keeps in-frame clones, though not all of them. V and J calls and clone size follow that table, whereas D and trimming were derived from the DNA. The sample has approximately 280,000 clones; 75% to 85% are singletons. Germline CDR1 ENHRY, CDR2 SYGVKD. The CDR3 consists of 12 residues. Trimming cost V 5 bases and J 13 bases; bases outside gene matches: 8. This sequence originates from a man between 45 and 60 years old with active or convalescent COVID-19. The V call is TRBV10-3, the J call TRBJ2-1; 7 nucleotides agree with TRBD1. Sequenced input: peripheral blood. The CDR3 protein is CAISRGGDGQFF. The CDR3 coding sequence is TGTGCCATCAGTCGAGGGGGCGATGGCCAGTTCTTC.